This T cell receptor (beta chain) was captured in a study of blood T cell repertoires in COVID-19. Study at large: Researchers got acute and convalescent COVID-19 samples from the United States, Italy and Spain. PBMCs, B-cell-depleted T cells, or T cells provided the cDNA or gDNA that made up the material.

Germline V gene lookup returns CDR1 SGHTA and CDR2 FQGNSA. The length of the CDR3 is 13 residues. V was trimmed by 7 bases and J by 0 bases, leaving 9 bases between them. Authors' data handling: Estimates of nucleated cell counts were drawn from the amplification of reference gene primers. Sequencing was performed with immunoSEQ multiplex PCR; in TCRdb, only in-frame clones are kept and a portion is missing. V and J calls and clone size are as listed in that table; D and trimming were resolved from the DNA. Here the sample spans 150,000 to 200,000 clones, around 81% being singletons. The gene calls are TRBV7-2 and TRBJ2-5; possible D gene TRBD1, 6 bases. The sequenced sample was peripheral blood. This receptor was obtained from a man aged 55-75 years with active or convalescent COVID-19. CDR3: CASTGQYQETQYF. CDR3 nucleotide sequence: TGTGCCAGCACCGGACAGTACCAAGAGACCCAGTACTTC. Complete variable domain (other parts from reference TRBV7-2 and TRBJ2-5): GAGVSQSPSNKVTEKGKDVELRCDPISGHTALYWYRQSLGQGLEFLIYFQGNSAPDKSGLPSDRFSAERTGGSVSTLTIQRTQQEDSAVYLCASTGQYQETQYFGPGTRLLVL.